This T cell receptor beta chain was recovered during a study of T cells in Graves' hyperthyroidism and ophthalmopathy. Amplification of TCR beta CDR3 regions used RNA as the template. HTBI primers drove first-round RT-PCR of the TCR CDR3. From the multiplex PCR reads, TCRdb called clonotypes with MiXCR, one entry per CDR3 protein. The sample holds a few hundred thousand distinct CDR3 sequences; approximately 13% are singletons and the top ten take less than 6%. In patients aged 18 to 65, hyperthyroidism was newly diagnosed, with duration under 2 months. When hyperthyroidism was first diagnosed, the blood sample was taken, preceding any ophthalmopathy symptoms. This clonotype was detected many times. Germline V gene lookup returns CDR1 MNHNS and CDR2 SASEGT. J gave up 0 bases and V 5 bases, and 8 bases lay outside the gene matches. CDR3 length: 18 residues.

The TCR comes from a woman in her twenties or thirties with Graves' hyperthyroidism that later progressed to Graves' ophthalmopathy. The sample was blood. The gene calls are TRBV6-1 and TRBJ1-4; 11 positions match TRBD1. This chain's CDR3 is CASSPGTGGSATNEKLFF. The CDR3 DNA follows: TGTGCCAGCAGTCCCGGGACAGGGGGGTCTGCAACTAATGAAAAACTGTTTTTT.